Following are 2 T cell receptor beta chains from one sample sequenced in a study of T-cell reconstitution after alpha-beta-depleted transplantation in children. Library preparation (for TCRbeta) was performed with unique molecular identifiers. MiXCR was run by TCRdb on the PCR reads, yielding one entry per CDR3 protein. The data contain about 610,000 distinct CDR3 sequences, 25% to 30% of them singletons. The sequencing here drew on PBMCs, taken before TCRalphabeta/CD19-depleted stem cell transplant. Source of these receptors: a boy in the first two years of life with Wiskott-Aldrich syndrome, due to receive a stem cell transplant.

J is TRBJ2-1 and V is TRBV20-1; 9 bases match TRBD2. Germline V gene sequence: CDR1 DFQATT, CDR2 SNEGSKA (reference sequence). V dropped 1 base and J dropped 8; count of bases not matched to a gene: 12. There are 16 residues in the CDR3. The CDR3 DNA sequence: TGCAGTGCTAGAGTATTGGGCGGGAGGGCCGGACATGAGCAGTTCTTC. Residues: CSARVLGGRAGHEQFF.

This clonotype has more than one count but fewer than ten. V usage is TRBV19 and J usage is TRBJ2-7; 8 positions match TRBD2. CDR3 length: 13 amino acids. Trimming cost V 3 bases and J 3 bases; bases outside gene matches: 1. Germline V gives CDR1 LNHDA, CDR2 SQIVND (reference sequence). CDR3 sequence: CASSMGTSYEQYF. The CDR3 nucleotides read TGTGCCAGTAGTATGGGGACTAGCTACGAGCAGTACTTC. Filled out from reference TRBV19 and TRBJ2-7, the complete variable domain reads DGGITQSPKYLFRKEGQNVTLSCEQNLNHDAMYWYRQDPGQGLRLIYYSQIVNDFQKGDIAEGYSVSREKKESFPLTVTSAQKNPTAFYLCASSMGTSYEQYFGPGTRLTVT.